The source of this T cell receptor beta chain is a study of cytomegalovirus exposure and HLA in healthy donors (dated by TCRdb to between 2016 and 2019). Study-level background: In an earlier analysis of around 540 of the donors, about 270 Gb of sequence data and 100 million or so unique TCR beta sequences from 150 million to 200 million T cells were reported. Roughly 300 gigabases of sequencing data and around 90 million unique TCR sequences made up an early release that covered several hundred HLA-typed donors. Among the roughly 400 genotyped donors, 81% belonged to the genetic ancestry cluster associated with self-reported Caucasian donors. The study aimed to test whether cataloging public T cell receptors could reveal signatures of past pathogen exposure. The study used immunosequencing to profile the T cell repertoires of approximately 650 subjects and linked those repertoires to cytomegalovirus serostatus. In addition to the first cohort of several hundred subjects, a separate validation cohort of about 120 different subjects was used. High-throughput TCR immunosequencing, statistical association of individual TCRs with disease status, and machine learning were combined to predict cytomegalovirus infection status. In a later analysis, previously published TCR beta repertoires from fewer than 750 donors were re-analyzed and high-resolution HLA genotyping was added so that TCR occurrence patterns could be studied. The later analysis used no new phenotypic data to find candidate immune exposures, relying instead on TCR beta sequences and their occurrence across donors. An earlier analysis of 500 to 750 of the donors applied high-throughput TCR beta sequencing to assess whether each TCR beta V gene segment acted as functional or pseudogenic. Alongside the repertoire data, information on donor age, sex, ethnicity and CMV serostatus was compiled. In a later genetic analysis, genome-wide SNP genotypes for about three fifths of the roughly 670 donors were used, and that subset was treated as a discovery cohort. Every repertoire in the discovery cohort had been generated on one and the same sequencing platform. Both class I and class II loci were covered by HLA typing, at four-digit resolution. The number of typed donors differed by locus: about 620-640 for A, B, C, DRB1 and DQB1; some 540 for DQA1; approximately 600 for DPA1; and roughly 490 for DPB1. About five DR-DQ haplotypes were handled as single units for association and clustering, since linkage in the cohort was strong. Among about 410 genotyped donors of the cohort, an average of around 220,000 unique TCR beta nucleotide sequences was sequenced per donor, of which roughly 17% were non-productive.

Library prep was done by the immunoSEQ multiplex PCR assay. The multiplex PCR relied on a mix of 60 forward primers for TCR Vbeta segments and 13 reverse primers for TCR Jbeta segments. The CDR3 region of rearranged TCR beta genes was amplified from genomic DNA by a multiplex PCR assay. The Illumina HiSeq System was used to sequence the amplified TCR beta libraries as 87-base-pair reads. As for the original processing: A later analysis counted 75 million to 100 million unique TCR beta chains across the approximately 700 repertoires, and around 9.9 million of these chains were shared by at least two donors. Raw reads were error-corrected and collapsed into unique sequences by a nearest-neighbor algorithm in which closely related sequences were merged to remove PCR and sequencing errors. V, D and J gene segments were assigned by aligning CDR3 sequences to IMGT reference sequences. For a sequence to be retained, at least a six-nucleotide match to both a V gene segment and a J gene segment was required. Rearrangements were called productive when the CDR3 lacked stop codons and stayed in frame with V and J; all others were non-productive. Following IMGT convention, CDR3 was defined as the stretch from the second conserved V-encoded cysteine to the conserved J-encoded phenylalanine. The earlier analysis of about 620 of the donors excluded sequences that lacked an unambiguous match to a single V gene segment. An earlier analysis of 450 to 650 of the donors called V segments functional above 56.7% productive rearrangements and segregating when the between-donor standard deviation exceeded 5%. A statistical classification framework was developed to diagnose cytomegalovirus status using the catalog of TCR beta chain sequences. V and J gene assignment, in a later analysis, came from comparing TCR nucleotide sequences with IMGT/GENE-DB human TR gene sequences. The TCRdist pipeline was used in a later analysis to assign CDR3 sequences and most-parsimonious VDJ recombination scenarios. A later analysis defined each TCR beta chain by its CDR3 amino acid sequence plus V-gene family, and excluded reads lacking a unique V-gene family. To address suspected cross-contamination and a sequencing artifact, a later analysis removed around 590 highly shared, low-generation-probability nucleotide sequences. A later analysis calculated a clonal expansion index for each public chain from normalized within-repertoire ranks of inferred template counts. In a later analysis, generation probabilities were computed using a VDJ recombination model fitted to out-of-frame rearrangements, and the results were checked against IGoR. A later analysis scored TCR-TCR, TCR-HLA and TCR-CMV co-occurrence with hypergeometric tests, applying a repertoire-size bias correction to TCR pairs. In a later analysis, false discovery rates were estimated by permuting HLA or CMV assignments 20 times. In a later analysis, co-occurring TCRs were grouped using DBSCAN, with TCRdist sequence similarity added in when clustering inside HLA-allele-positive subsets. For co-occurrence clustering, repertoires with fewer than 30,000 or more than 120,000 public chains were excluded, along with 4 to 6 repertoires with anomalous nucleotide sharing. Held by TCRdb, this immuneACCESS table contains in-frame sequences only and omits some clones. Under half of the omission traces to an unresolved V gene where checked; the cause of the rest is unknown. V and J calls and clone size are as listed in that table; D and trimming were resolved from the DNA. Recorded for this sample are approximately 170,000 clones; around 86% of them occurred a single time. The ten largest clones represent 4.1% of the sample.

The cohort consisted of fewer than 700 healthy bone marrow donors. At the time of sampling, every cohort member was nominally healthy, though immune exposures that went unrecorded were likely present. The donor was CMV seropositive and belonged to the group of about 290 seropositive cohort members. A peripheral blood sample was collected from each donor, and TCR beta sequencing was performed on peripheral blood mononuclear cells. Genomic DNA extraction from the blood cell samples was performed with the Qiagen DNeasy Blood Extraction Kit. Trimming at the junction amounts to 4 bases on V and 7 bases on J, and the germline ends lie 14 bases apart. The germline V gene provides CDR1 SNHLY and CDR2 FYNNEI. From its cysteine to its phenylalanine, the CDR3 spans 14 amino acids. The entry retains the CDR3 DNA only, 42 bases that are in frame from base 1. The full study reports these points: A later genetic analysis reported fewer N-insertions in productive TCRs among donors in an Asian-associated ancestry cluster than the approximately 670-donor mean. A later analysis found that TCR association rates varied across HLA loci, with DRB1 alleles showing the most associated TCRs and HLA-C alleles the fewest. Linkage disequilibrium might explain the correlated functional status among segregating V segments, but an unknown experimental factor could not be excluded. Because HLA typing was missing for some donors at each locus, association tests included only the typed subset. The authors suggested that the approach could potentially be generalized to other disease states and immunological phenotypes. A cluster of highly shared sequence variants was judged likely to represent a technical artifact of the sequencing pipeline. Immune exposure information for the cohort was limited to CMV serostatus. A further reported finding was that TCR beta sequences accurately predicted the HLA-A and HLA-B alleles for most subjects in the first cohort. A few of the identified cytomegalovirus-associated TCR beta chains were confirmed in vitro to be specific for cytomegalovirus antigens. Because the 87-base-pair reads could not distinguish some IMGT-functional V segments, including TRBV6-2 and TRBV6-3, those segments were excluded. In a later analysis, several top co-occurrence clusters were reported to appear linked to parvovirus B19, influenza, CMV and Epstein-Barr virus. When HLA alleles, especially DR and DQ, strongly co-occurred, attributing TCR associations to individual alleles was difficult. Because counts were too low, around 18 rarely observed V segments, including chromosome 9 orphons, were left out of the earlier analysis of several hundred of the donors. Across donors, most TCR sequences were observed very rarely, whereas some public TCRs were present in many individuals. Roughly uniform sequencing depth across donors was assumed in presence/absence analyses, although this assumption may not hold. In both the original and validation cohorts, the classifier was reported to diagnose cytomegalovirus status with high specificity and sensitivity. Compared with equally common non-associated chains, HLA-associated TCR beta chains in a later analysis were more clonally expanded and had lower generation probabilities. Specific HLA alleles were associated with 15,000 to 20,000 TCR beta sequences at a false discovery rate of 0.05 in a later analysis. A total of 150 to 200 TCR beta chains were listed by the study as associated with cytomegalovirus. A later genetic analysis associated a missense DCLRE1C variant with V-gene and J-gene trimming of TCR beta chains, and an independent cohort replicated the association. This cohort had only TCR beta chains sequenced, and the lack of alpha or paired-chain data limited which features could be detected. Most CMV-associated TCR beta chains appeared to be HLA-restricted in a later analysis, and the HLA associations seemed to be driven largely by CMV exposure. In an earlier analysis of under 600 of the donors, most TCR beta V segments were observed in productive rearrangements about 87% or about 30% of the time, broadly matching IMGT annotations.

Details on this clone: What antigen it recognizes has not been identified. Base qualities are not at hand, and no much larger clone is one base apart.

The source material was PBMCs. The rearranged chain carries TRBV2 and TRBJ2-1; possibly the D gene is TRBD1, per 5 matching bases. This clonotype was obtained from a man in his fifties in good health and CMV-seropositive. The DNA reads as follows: TGTGCCAGCAGTGTGTGGACACCGCAAAATGAGCAGTTCTTC. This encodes CASSVWTPQNEQFF.